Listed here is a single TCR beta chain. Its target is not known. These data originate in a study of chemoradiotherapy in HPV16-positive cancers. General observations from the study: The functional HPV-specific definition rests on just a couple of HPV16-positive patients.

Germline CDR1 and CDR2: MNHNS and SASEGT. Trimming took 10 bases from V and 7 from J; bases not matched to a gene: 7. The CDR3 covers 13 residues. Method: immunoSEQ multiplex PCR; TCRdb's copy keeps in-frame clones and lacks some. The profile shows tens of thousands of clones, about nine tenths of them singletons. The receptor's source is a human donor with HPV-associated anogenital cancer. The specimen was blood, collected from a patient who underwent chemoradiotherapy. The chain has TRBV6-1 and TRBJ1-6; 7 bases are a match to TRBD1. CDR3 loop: CAIKTGHNSPLHF. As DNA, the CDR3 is TGTGCCATCAAGACAGGGCACAATTCACCCCTCCACTTT.